This TCR beta chain was profiled in a study of blood T cell repertoires in COVID-19. Study-level information: COVID-19 samples from acute and convalescent phases originated in the United States, Italy and Spain.

Repertoires were generated with immunoSEQ multiplex PCR, while TCRdb's copy carries only in-frame clones and drops some. The table includes fewer than 450,000 clones, roughly 87% detected once. Participants, about 18 to 90 years old, spanned 25 or so US areas. Participants' reported clinical history set cohort assignment. Losses at the gene ends were 1 base for V and 0 bases for J; bases not matched to a gene: 2. Germline-derived CDR1 and CDR2 are LGHDT and YNNKEL (reference sequence). The CDR3 runs to 16 residues. This clone was detected only a few times. The V and J genes are TRBV3-1 (or the pseudogene TRBV3-2) and TRBJ1-3; 8 bases agree with TRBD1. The specimen sequenced was PBMCs or T cells enriched from blood (not recorded which). This sequence originates from a man aged 18 to 29 who had recovered from COVID-19. CDR3 residues: CASSQGGQVSGNTIYF. The CDR3 nucleotides are TGTGCCAGCAGCCAAGGGGGACAGGTCTCTGGAAACACCATATATTTT.